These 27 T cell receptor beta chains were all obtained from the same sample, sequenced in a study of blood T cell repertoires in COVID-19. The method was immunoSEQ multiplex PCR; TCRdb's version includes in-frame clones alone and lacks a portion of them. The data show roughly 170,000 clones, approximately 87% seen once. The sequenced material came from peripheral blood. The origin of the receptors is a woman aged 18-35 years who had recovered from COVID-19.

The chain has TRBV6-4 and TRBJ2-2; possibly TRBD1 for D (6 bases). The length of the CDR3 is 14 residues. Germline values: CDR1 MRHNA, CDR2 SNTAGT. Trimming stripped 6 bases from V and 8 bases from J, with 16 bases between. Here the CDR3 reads CASRLSDRLGELFF. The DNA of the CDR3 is TGTGCCAGCAGACTTTCGGACAGATTGGGGGAGCTGTTTTTT.

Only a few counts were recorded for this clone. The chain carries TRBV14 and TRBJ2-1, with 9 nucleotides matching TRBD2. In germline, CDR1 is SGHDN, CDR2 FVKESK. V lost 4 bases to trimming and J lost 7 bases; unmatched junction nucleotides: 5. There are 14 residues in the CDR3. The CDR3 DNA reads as TGTGCCAGCAGCCGAACTAGCGGGCAAAATGAGCAGTTCTTC. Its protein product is CASSRTSGQNEQFF.

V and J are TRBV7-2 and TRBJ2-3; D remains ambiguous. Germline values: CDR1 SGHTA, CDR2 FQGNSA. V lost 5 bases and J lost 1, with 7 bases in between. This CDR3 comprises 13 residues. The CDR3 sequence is CASSLPGTDTQYF. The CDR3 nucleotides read TGTGCCAGCAGCCTCCCCGGCACAGATACGCAGTATTTT. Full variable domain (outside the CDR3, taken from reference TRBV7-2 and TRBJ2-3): GAGVSQSPSNKVTEKGKDVELRCDPISGHTALYWYRQSLGQGLEFLIYFQGNSAPDKSGLPSDRFSAERTGGSVSTLTIQRTQQEDSAVYLCASSLPGTDTQYFGPGTRLTVL.

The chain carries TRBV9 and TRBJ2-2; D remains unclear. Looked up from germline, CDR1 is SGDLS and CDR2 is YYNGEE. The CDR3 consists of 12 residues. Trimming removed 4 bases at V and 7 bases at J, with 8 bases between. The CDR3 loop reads CASSQQNGELFF. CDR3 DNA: TGTGCCAGCAGCCAACAGAACGGGGAGCTGTTTTTT.

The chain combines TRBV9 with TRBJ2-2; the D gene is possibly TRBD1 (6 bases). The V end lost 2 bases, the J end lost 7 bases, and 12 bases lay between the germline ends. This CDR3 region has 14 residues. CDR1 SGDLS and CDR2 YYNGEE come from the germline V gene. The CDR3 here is CASSVPGDGGELFF. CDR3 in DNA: TGTGCCAGCAGCGTCCCAGGGGATGGCGGGGAGCTGTTTTTT.

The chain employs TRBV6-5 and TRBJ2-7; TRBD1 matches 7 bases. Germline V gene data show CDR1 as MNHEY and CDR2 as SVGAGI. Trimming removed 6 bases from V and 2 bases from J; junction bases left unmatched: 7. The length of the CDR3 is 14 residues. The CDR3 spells CASSRQGTTYEQYV. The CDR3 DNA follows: TGTGCCAGCAGCAGACAGGGAACTACCTACGAGCAGTACGTC.

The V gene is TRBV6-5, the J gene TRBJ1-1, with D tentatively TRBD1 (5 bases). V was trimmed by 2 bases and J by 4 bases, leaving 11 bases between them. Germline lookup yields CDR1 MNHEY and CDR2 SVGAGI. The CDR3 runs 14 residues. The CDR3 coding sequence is TGTGCCAGCAGTTACATGGGGCGAGGCACTGAAGCTTTCTTT. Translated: CASSYMGRGTEAFF.

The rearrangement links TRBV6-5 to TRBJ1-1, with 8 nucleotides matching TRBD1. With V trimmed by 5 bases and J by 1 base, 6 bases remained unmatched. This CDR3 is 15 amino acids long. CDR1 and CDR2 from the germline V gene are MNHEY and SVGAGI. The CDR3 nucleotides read TGTGCCAGCAGTCCTCGGGACAGGAGGAACACTGAAGCTTTCTTT. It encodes CASSPRDRRNTEAFF.

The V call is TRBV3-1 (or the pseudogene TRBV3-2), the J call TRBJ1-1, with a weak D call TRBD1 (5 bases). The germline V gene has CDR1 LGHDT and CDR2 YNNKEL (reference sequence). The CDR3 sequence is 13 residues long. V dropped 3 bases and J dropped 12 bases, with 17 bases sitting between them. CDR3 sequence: CASSHQGRGRSFF. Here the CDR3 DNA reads TGTGCCAGCAGCCATCAAGGGAGGGGTCGTTCTTTCTTT.

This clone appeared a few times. The CDR3 DNA reads as TGTGCCAGTAGTATAGCGAACAGGGTATTCGATACGCAGTATTTT. Its translation: CASSIANRVFDTQYF. The chain joins TRBV19 to TRBJ2-3; TRBD1 might be the D (6 bases). With 1 base removed from V and 6 bases from J, the gap between germline ends came to 14 bases. Germline CDR1 is LNHDA and CDR2 is SQIVND (reference sequence). This CDR3 is built from 15 residues.

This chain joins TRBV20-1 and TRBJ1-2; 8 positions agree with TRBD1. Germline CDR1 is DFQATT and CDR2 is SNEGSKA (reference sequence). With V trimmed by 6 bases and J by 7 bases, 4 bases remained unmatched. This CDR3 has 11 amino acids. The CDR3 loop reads CSAGDRGGYTF. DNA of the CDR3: TGCAGTGCGGGAGACAGGGGTGGCTACACCTTC.

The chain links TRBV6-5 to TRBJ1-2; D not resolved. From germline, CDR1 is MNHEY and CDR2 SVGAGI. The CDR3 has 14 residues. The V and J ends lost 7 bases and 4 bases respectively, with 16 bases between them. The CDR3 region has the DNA TGTGCCAGCACCAACGGGGTGGCGGGCTATGGCTACACCTTC. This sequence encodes CASTNGVAGYGYTF.

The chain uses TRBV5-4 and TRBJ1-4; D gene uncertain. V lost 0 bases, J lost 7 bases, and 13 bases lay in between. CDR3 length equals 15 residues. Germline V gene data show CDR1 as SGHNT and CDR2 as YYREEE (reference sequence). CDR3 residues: CASSLGNKVAEKLFF. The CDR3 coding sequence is TGTGCCAGCAGCTTGGGTAACAAAGTAGCTGAAAAACTGTTTTTT.

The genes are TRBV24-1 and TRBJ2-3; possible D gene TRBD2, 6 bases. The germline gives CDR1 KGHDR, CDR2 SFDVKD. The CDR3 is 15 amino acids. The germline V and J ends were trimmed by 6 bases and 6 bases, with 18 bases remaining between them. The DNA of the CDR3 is TGTGCCACCAGTCATAAGCGGGTCGGGCAGGATACGCAGTATTTT. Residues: CATSHKRVGQDTQYF.

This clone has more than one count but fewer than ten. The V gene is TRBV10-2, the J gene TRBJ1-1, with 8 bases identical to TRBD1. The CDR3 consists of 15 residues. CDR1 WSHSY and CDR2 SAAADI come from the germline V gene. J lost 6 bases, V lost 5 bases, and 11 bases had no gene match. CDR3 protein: CASSSPGGLVSEAFF. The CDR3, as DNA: TGCGCCAGCAGTTCACCAGGGGGCTTAGTGTCTGAAGCTTTCTTT.

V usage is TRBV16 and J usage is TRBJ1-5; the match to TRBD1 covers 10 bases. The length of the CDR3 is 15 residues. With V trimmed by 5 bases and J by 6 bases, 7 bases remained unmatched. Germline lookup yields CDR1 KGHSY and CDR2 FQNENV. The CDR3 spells CASSEDRGRGQPQHF. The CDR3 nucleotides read TGTGCCAGCAGCGAAGACAGGGGGCGCGGTCAGCCCCAGCATTTT.

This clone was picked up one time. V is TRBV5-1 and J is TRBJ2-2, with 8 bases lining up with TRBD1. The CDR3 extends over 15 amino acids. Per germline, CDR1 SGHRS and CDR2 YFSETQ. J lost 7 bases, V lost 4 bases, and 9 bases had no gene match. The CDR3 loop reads CASSGQGGGLGELFF. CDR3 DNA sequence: TGCGCCAGCAGCGGACAGGGCGGAGGCCTCGGGGAGCTGTTTTTT.

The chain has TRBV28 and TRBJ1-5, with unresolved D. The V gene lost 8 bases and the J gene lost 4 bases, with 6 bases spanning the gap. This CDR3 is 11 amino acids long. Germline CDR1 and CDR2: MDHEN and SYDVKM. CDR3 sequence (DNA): TGTGCCAGCGGACTAAATCAGCCCCAGCATTTT. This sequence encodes CASGLNQPQHF.

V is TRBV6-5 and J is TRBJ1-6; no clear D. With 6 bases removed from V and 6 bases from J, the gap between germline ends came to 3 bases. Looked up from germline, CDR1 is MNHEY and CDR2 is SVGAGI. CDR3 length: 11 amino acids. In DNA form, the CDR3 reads TGTGCCAGCAGCAGTAATTCACCCCTCCACTTT. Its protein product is CASSSNSPLHF.

CDR3 nucleotide sequence: TGTGCCAGTAGTATTCTAGCGGGAGTTTTCGGGGAGCTGTTTTTT. The encoded protein is CASSILAGVFGELFF. The chain couples TRBV19 to TRBJ2-2; TRBD2 matches 10 bases. Germline values: CDR1 LNHDA, CDR2 SQIVND (reference sequence). The CDR3 consists of 15 residues. The V gene end was trimmed by 3 bases and the J gene end by 7 bases; junction bases not matched to a gene: 5.

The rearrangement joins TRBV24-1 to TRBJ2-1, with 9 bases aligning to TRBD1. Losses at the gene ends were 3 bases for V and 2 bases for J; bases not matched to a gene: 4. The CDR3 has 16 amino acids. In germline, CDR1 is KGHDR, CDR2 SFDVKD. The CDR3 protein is CATSDQTGGAYNEQFF. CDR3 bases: TGTGCCACCAGTGATCAGACAGGGGGTGCCTACAATGAGCAGTTCTTC.

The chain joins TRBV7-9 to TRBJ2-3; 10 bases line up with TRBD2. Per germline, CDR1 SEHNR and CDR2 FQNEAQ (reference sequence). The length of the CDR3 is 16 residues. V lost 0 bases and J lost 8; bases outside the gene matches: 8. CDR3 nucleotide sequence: TGTGCCAGCAGCTTAGCCGGGACTAGCGTCAGGGGTACGCAGTATTTT. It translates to CASSLAGTSVRGTQYF.

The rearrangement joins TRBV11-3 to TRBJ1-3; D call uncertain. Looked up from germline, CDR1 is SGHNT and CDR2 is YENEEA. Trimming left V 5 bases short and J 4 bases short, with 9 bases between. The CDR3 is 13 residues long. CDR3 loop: CASSTDSGNTIYF. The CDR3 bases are TGTGCCAGCAGCACGGATAGCGGAAACACCATATATTTT.

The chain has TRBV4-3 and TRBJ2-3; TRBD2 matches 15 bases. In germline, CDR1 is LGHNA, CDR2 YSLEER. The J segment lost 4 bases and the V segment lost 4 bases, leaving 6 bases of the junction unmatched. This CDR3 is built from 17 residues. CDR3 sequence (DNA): TGCGCCAGCAGCCCCGACGGGACTAGCGGGGGGTCAGATACGCAGTATTTT. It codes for CASSPDGTSGGSDTQYF.

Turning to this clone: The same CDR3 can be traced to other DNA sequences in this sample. The CDR3 DNA reads as TGTGCCAGCAGCTTGGCAGGGGGTAATCAGCCCCAGCATTTT. Translation: CASSLAGGNQPQHF. The rearrangement uses TRBV5-4 and TRBJ1-5, with 7 bases identical to TRBD1. Trimming removed 0 bases from V and 4 bases from J; junction bases left unmatched: 1. Per the germline V gene, CDR1 is SGHNT and CDR2 is YYREEE (reference sequence). The CDR3 is 14 amino acids.

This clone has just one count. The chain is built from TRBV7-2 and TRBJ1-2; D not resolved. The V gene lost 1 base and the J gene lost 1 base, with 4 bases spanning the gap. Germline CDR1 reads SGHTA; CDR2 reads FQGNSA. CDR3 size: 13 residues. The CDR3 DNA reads TGTGCCAGCAGCTTAGACATTAACTATGGCTACACCTTC. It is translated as CASSLDINYGYTF.

The CDR3: CASSHNTADRTSGGETQYF. In DNA form, the CDR3 reads TGCGCCAGCAGCCACAACACGGCGGACAGGACTAGCGGGGGGGAGACCCAGTACTTC. The J gene is TRBJ2-5, the V gene TRBV4-3, with 14 positions matching TRBD2. CDR3 length: 19 residues. CDR1 LGHNA and CDR2 YSLEER come from the germline V gene. The junction had 14 bases not matched to a gene; V was cut back by 3 bases and J by 5 bases.